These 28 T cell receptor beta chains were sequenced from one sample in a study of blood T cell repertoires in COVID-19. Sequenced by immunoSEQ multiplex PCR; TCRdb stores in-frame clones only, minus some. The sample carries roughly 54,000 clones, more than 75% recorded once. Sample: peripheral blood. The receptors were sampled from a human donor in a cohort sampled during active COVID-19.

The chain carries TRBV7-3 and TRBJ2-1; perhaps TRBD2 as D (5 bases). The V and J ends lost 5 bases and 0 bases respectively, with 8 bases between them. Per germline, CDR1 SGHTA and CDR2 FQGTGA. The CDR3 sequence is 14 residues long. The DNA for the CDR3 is TGTGCCAGCAGCATTGGAGGCTCCTACAATGAGCAGTTCTTC. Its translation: CASSIGGSYNEQFF.

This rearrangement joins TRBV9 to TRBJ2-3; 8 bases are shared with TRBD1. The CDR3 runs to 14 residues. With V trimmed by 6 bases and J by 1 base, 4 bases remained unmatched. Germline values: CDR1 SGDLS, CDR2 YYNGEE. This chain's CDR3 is CASNDRGGTDTQYF. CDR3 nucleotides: TGTGCCAGCAACGACAGGGGCGGCACAGATACGCAGTATTTT.

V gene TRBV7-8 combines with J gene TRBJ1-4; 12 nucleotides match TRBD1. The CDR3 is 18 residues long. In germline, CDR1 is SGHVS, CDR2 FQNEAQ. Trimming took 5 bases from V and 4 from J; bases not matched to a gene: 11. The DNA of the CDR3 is TGTGCCAGCAGCCCGGTCCCGGGACAGGGGGCGAATAATGAAAAACTGTTTTTT. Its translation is CASSPVPGQGANNEKLFF.

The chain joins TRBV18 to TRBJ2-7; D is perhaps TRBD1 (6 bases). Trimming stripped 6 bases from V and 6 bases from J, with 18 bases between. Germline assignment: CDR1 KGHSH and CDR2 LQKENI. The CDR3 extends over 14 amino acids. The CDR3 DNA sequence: TGTGCCAGCTCTACAGGACAGCTCACGGGCGAGCAGTACTTC. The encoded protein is CASSTGQLTGEQYF.

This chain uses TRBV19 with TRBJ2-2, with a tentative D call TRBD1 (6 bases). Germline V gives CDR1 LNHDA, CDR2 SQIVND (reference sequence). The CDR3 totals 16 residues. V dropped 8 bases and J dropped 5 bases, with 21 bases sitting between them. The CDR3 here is CASSRYQGMGTGELFF. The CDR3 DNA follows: TGTGCCAGTTCCCGGTACCAGGGGATGGGGACCGGGGAGCTGTTTTTT.

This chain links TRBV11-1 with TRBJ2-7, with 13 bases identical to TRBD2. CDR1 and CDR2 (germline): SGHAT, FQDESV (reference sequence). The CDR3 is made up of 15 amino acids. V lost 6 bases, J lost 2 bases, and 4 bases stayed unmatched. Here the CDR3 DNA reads TGTGCCAGCAGTCCGACTAGCGGGAGGACCTACGAGCAGTACTTC. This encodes CASSPTSGRTYEQYF.

The CDR3 is CASSYRAGGNSYEQYF. The CDR3, as DNA: TGTGCCAGCAGTTACAGGGCGGGGGGTAACTCCTACGAGCAGTACTTC. The chain links TRBV6-5 to TRBJ2-7; TRBD2 matches 8 bases. J gave up 0 bases and V 2 bases, and 6 bases lay outside the gene matches. Looked up from germline, CDR1 is MNHEY and CDR2 is SVGAGI. The CDR3 is 16 amino acids.

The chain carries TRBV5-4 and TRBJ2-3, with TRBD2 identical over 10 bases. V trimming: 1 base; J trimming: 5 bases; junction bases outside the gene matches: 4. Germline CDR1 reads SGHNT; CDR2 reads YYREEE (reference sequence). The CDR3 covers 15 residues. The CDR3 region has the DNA TGTGCCAGCAGCTTGAGCGGGGGGGCGGGAGATACGCAGTATTTT. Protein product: CASSLSGGAGDTQYF.

The CDR3 sequence: CASSQKIAGTGREKLFF. The CDR3 coding sequence is TGTGCCAGCAGTCAAAAGATCGCCGGGACAGGGAGGGAAAAACTGTTTTTT. The chain has TRBV4-2 and TRBJ1-4; 9 bases map to TRBD1. Germline V gives CDR1 LGHNA, CDR2 YNFKEQ. V shed 6 bases, J shed 8 bases, and the junction held 16 bases outside the gene matches. CDR3 length: 17 amino acids.

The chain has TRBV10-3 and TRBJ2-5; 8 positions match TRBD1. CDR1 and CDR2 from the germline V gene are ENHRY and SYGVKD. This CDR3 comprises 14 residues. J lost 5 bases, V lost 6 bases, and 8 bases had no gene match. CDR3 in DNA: TGTGCCATCAGGGCCAGGGGGCCCAAGGAGACCCAGTACTTC. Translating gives CAIRARGPKETQYF.

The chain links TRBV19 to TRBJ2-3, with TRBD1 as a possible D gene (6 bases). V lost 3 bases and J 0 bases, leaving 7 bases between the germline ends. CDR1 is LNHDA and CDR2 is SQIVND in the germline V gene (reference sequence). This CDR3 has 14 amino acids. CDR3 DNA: TGTGCCAGTAGTATCCAGGGGAGCACAGATACGCAGTATTTT. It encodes CASSIQGSTDTQYF.

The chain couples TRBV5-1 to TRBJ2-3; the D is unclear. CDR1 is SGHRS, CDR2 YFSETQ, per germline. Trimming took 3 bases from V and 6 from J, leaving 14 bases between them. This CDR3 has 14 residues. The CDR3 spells CASSSVLSLDTQYF. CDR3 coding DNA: TGCGCCAGCAGCTCGGTTCTCTCGCTCGATACGCAGTATTTT.

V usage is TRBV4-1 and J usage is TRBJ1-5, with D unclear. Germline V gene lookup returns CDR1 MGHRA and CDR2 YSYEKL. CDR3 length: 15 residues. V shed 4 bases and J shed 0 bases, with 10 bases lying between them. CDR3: CASSPLDYSNQPQHF. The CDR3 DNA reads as TGCGCCAGCAGCCCCCTGGACTATAGCAATCAGCCCCAGCATTTT.

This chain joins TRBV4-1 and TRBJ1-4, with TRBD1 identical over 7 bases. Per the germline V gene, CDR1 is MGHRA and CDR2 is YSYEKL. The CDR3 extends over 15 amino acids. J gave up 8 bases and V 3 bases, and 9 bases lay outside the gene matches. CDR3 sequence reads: CASSHPTGNGEKLFF. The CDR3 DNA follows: TGCGCCAGCAGCCACCCGACAGGGAACGGCGAAAAACTGTTTTTT.

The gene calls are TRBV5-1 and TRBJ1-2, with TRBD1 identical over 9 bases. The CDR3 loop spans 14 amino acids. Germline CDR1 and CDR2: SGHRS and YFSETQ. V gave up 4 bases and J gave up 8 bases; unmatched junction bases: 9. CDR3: CASSMGQGAGGYTF. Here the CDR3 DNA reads TGCGCCAGCAGCATGGGACAGGGAGCAGGGGGCTACACCTTC. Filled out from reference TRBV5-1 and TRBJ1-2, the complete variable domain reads KAGVTQTPRYLIKTRGQQVTLSCSPISGHRSVSWYQQTPGQGLQFLFEYFSETQRNKGNFPGRFSGRQFSNSRSEMNVSTLELGDSALYLCASSMGQGAGGYTFGSGTRLTVV.

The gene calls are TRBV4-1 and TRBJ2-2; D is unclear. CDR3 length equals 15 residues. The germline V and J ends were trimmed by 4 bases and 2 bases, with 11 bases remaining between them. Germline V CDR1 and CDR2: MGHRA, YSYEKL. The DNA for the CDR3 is TGCGCCAGCAGCCTTAGGCTAGGAAACACCGGGGAGCTGTTTTTT. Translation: CASSLRLGNTGELFF.

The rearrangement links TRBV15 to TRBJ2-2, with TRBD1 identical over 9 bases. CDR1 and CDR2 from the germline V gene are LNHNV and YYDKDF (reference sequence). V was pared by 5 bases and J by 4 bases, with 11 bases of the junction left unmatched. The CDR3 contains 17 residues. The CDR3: CATSRLPGQGFTGELFF. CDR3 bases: TGTGCCACCAGCCGCCTTCCGGGACAGGGATTCACCGGGGAGCTGTTTTTT.

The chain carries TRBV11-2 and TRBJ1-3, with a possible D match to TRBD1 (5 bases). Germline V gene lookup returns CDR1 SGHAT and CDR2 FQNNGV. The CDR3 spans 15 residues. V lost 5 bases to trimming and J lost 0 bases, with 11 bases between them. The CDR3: CASSRGSDSGNTIYF. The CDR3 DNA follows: TGTGCCAGCAGCCGGGGGTCCGACTCTGGAAACACCATATATTTT.

The CDR3 nucleotides are TGTGCCAGCAGCTTAGCTCGCGGGATACAAGAGACCCAGTACTTC. Its protein is CASSLARGIQETQYF. The chain carries TRBV7-2 and TRBJ2-5; a weak D match, TRBD2 (6 bases). V lost 0 bases to trimming and J lost 2 bases, with 10 bases between them. The CDR3 is 15 residues long. Germline CDR1 is SGHTA and CDR2 is FQGNSA.

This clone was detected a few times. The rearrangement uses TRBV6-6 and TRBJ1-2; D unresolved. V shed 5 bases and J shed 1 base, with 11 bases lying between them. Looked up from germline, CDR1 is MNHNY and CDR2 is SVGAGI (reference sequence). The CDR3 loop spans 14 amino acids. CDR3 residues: CASSAASLNYGYTF. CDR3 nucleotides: TGTGCCAGCAGTGCGGCCAGTCTTAACTATGGCTACACCTTC.

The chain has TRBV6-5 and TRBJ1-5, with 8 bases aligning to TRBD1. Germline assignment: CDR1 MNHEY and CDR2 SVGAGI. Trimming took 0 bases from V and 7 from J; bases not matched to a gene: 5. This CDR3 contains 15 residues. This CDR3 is CASSYSGQGSQPQHF. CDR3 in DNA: TGTGCCAGCAGTTACTCCGGACAGGGTTCGCAGCCCCAGCATTTT.

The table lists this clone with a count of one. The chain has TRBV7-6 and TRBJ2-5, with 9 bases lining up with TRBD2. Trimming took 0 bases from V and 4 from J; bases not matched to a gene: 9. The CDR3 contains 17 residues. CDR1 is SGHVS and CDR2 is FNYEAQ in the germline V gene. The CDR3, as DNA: TGTGCCAGCAGCTTAGCCCCAGCGGGGGGATTTAGAGAGACCCAGTACTTC. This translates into CASSLAPAGGFRETQYF.

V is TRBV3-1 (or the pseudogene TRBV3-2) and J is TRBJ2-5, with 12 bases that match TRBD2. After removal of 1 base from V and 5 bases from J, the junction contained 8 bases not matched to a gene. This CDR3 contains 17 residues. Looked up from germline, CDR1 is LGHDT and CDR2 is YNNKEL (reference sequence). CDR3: CASSQGALAGGLETQYF. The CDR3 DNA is TGTGCCAGCAGCCAAGGGGCACTAGCGGGAGGTTTGGAGACCCAGTACTTC.

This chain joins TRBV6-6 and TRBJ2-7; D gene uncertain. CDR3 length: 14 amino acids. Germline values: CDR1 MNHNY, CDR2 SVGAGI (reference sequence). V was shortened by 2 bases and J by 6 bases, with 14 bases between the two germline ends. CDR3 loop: CASSYNPTQVEQYF. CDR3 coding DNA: TGTGCCAGCAGTTACAACCCCACTCAAGTCGAGCAGTACTTC.

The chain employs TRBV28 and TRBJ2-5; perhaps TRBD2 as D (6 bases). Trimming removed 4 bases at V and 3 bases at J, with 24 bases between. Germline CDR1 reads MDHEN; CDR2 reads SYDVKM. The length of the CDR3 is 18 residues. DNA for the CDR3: TGTGCCAGCAGTTCGTATCGCTTCCTAGTGGGGGGTGAAGAGACCCAGTACTTC. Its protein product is CASSSYRFLVGGEETQYF.

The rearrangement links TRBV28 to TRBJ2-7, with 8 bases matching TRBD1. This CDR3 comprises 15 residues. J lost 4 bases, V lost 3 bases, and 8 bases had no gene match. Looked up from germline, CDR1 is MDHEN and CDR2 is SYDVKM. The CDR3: CASSFRARGLYEQYF. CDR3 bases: TGTGCCAGCAGTTTCAGGGCCAGGGGGCTATACGAGCAGTACTTC.

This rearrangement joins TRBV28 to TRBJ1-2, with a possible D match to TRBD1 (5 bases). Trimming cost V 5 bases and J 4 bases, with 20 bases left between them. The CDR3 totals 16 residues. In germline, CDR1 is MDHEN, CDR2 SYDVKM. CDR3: CASSGQGSPYFYGYTF. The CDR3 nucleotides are TGTGCCAGCAGTGGGCAGGGAAGCCCCTATTTCTATGGCTACACCTTC.

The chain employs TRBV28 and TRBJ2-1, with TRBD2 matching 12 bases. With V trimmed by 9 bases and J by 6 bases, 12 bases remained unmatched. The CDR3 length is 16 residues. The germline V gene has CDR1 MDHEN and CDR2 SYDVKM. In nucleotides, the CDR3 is TGTGCCAGTACATCTAGCGGGAGGGTATCGGGCAATGAGCAGTTCTTC. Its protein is CASTSSGRVSGNEQFF.